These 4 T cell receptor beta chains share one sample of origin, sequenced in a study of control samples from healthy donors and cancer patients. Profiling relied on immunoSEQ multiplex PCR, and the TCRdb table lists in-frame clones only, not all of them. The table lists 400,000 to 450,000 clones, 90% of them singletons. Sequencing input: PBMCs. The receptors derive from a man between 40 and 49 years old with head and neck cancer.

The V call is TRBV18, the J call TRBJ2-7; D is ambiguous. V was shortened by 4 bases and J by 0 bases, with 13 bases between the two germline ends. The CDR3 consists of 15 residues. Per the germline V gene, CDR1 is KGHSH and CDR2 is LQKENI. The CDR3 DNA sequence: TGTGCCAGCTCACTCTCCCTGGCGAGCTCCTACGAGCAGTACTTC. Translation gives CASSLSLASSYEQYF.

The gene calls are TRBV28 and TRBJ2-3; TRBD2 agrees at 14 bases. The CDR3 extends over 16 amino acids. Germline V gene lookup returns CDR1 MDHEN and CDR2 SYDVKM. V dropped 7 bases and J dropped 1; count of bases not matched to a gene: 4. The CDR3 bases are TGTGCCAGCACCGGGACTAGCGGGAGTGGCACAGATACGCAGTATTTT. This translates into CASTGTSGSGTDTQYF.

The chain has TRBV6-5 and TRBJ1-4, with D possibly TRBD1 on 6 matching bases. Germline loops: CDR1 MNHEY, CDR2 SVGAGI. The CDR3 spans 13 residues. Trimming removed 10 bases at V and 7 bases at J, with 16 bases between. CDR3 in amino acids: CATQGSTGEKLFF. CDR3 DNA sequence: TGTGCCACCCAGGGGTCGACTGGTGAAAAACTGTTTTTT.

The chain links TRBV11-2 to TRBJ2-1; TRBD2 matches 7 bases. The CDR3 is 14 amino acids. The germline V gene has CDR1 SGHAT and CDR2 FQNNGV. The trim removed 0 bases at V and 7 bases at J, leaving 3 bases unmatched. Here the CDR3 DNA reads TGTGCCAGCAGCTTAGATCCTAGCGGTAATGAGCAGTTCTTC. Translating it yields CASSLDPSGNEQFF.